The 12 T cell receptor beta chains listed next were all sequenced from one sample in a study of tumor-infiltrating lymphocytes in primary liver carcinoma. For each extraction, RNA and DNA were obtained together from around 20-30 mg of unsorted bulk tissue. Starting material of about 0.45 ug total RNA yielded TCR beta cDNA via a constant-region primer. Three-round nested multiplex PCR performed with slightly modified ARM-PCR produced the TCR beta libraries. Primers for the first two PCR rounds were TRBV1-TRBV30 forward primers and a C-beta reverse primer (about 9 cycles per round). TCRdb independently ran MiXCR on the multiplex PCR reads; one entry per CDR3 protein. Of around 120,000 distinct CDR3 sequences listed, approximately 70% are singletons. Sequenced: liver tumor tissue from sampling region 1. The subset was: tumor region T1, superior pole. These receptors all come from a woman in her sixties or seventies with primary liver carcinoma and hepatitis B virus infection.

Comment on this clonotype: A read error may produce the germline difference seen at one junction end. V usage is TRBV6-5 and J usage is TRBJ1-6; no clear D gene. Germline V CDR1 and CDR2: MNHEY, SVGAGI. There are 15 residues in the CDR3. CDR3 sequence reads: CVSSLTGIGNSPLHF. The DNA of the CDR3 is TGTGTCAGCAGTCTTACCGGGATAGGGAATTCACCCCTCCACTTT.

Note on this clonotype: One base away lies a much larger clone, so this may be a sequencing read error. This chain uses TRBV29-1 with TRBJ1-1; no clear D gene. V was trimmed by 7 bases and J by 4 bases, leaving 16 bases between them. The CDR3 extends over 13 amino acids. Germline assignment: CDR1 SQVTM and CDR2 ANQGSEA. The CDR3 sequence: CSAGEAGFTEAFF. CDR3 nucleotide sequence: TGCAGCGCTGGGGAGGCAGGATTCACTGAAGCTTTCTTT.

This clonotype appeared a few times. This chain connects TRBV20-1 to TRBJ1-1; D unclear. Germline V gives CDR1 DFQATT, CDR2 SNEGSKA (reference sequence). The CDR3 has 11 residues. The CDR3 region has the DNA TGCAGAGGGTCGGCGAACACTGAAGCTTTCTTT. This gives the protein CRGSANTEAFF.

On this clonotype itself: One junction end disagrees with the germline gene, perhaps due to a read error. The genes are TRBV5-5 and TRBJ1-1; D is uncertain. This CDR3 comprises 14 residues. Germline values: CDR1 SGHKS, CDR2 YYEKEE (reference sequence). Here the CDR3 DNA reads TGTGCTAGCAGCTTTCCGACATGGAACACTGAAGCTTTCTTT. Amino acid sequence: CASSFPTWNTEAFF.

J is TRBJ2-7 and V is TRBV11-2, with D perhaps TRBD1 (6 bases). Germline V gene data show CDR1 as SGHAT and CDR2 as FQNNGV. V shed 10 bases and J shed 6 bases, with 22 bases lying between them. There are 14 residues in the CDR3. The CDR3 loop reads CANSPPPGASEQYF. The DNA for the CDR3 is TGTGCCAACAGTCCCCCTCCAGGGGCTAGCGAGCAGTACTTC. Full variable domain (outside the CDR3, taken from reference TRBV11-2 and TRBJ2-7): EAGVAQSPRYKIIEKRQSVAFWCNPISGHATLYWYQQILGQGPKLLIQFQNNGVVDDSQLPKDRFSAERLKGVDSTLKIQPAKLEDSAVYLCANSPPPGASEQYFGPGTRLTVT.

This clonotype was seen many times. The chain has TRBV11-3 and TRBJ2-1; TRBD2 matches at 11 bases. J was trimmed by 8 bases and V by 5 bases; bases with no gene match: 8. The V gene's germline CDR1 is SGHNT and CDR2 YENEEA. CDR3 length: 15 amino acids. DNA for the CDR3: TGTGCCAGCAGCCGCACTAGCGGGAGTGGGCATGAGCAGTTCTTC. This gives the protein CASSRTSGSGHEQFF. Full variable domain (outside the CDR3, taken from reference TRBV11-3 and TRBJ2-1): EAGVVQSPRYKIIEKKQPVAFWCNPISGHNTLYWYLQNLGQGPELLIRYENEEAVDDSQLPKDRFSAERLKGVDSTLKIQPAELGDSAVYLCASSRTSGSGHEQFFGPGTRLTVL.

In this sample, this clonotype turned up a few times. A read error may be the cause here, since a much bigger clone is one base away. The chain combines TRBV6-1 with TRBJ2-7, with D tentatively TRBD2 (7 bases). V lost 4 bases to trimming and J lost 4 bases, with 11 bases between them. The CDR3 runs 13 residues. Looked up from germline, CDR1 is MNHNS and CDR2 is SASEGT. CDR3 sequence: CASSAGGWYEQYF. CDR3 sequence (DNA): TGTGCCAGCAGTGCGGGGGGCTGGTACGAGCAGTACTTC.

About this clonotype: At one end, the junction sequence differs from germline, possibly due to a read error. The gene calls are TRBV14 and TRBJ2-1, with D possibly matching TRBD1 (6 bases). Germline V gene data show CDR1 as SGHDN and CDR2 as FVKESK. This CDR3 is built from 13 residues. CDR3 residues: CARSQVVGRGKFF. In DNA form, the CDR3 reads TGTGCCCGCAGCCAAGTAGTCGGCAGGGGAAAGTTCTTC.

This clonotype was seen a handful of times. Just one base apart from a much larger clone, this may be a read error. This sequence joins TRBV29-1 and TRBJ1-1, with D perhaps matching TRBD1 (5 bases). This CDR3 is built from 11 residues. Germline CDR1 reads SQVTM; CDR2 reads ANQGSEA. CDR3 in amino acids: CSVRGNTEACF. The DNA for the CDR3 is TGCAGCGTTCGGGGGAACACTGAAGCTTGCTTT.

Of note for this clonotype: One base away lies a much larger clone, so this may be a sequencing read error. This chain connects TRBV5-6 to TRBJ2-3, with D unclear. Trimming removed 1 base from V and 0 bases from J, with 12 bases in between. This CDR3 has 16 amino acids. Germline loops: CDR1 SGHDT, CDR2 YYEEEE. The DNA for the CDR3 is TGTGCCAGCAGCTTGCTCCCGGACCCTAGCACAGATACGCAGTATTTT. Translation gives CASSLLPDPSTDTQYF.

The gene calls are TRBV5-6 and TRBJ2-3, with D possibly TRBD1 on 5 matching bases. The V end lost 1 base, the J end lost 1 base, and 10 bases lay between the germline ends. The germline V gene has CDR1 SGHDT and CDR2 YYEEEE. The CDR3 has 15 amino acids. CDR3 in DNA: TGTGCCAGCAGCTTGAATGGGGCTTGCACAGATACGCAGTATTTT. It yields the protein CASSLNGACTDTQYF. Full variable domain (missing parts from reference TRBV5-6 and TRBJ2-3): DAGVTQSPTHLIKTRGQQVTLRCSPKSGHDTVSWYQQALGQGPQFIFQYYEEEERQRGNFPDRFSGHQFPNYSSELNVNALLLGDSALYLCASSLNGACTDTQYFGPGTRLTVL.

V is TRBV11-2 and J is TRBJ2-5; 7 bases agree with TRBD1. V trimming: 10 bases; J trimming: 8 bases; junction bases outside the gene matches: 13. This CDR3 has 13 residues. Looked up from germline, CDR1 is SGHAT and CDR2 is FQNNGV. The CDR3 sequence is CANGLQGLDTQYF. The CDR3 DNA reads as TGTGCCAACGGCTTACAGGGGCTAGATACCCAGTACTTC.